Below, 12 T cell receptor beta chains from the same sample are listed, as sequenced in a study of blood T cell repertoires in COVID-19. Using immunoSEQ multiplex PCR, the repertoire was profiled, and TCRdb retains in-frame clones only, with some absent. The sample lists around 150,000 clones; about 86% were seen once. The material sequenced was PBMCs or T cells enriched from blood (not recorded which). These receptors all stem from a man aged 45 to 65 who had recovered from COVID-19.

The V call is TRBV19, the J call TRBJ2-4; tentatively, D is TRBD2 (6 bases). Trimming left V 5 bases short and J 1 base short, with 12 bases between. CDR1 LNHDA and CDR2 SQIVND come from the germline V gene (reference sequence). This CDR3 has 15 amino acids. CDR3 nucleotide sequence: TGTGCCAGTAGTCCCGGAGGGATGGCCAAAAACATTCAGTACTTC. It specifies CASSPGGMAKNIQYF.

V is TRBV2 and J is TRBJ1-1; D not resolved. Germline V gene sequence: CDR1 SNHLY, CDR2 FYNNEI. This CDR3 spans 14 amino acids. With 3 bases removed from V and 0 bases from J, the gap between germline ends came to 8 bases. DNA for the CDR3: TGTGCCAGCAGTGACACGGAGTTGAACACTGAAGCTTTCTTT. Translation gives CASSDTELNTEAFF.

The chain uses TRBV5-8 and TRBJ1-5, with 7 bases lining up with TRBD1. Germline lookup yields CDR1 SGHTS and CDR2 YDEGEE. V lost 2 bases to trimming and J lost 4 bases; unmatched junction nucleotides: 6. CDR3 size: 15 residues. CDR3 amino acids: CASSFHRGTNQPQHF. In DNA, the CDR3 is TGTGCCAGCAGCTTTCACAGGGGAACAAATCAGCCCCAGCATTTT.

This chain connects TRBV7-9 to TRBJ1-2; perhaps TRBD1 as D (6 bases). Germline V gives CDR1 SEHNR, CDR2 FQNEAQ (reference sequence). V was trimmed by 4 bases and J by 6 bases, leaving 12 bases between them. The CDR3 contains 13 residues. The CDR3 protein is CASSWGNRDGYTF. The CDR3 nucleotides read TGTGCCAGCAGCTGGGGGAACAGGGATGGCTACACCTTC.

The chain has TRBV7-8 and TRBJ1-2; TRBD1 matches at 9 bases. Germline loops: CDR1 SGHVS, CDR2 FQNEAQ. This CDR3 region has 14 residues. J was trimmed by 11 bases and V by 5 bases; bases with no gene match: 12. Written as DNA, the CDR3 is TGTGCCAGCAGCCTGGGACAGGGAGCCTCTATATACACCTTC. Translation gives CASSLGQGASIYTF.

V and J are TRBV3-1 (or the pseudogene TRBV3-2) and TRBJ1-2, with D tentatively TRBD1 (6 bases). Trimming stripped 0 bases from V and 3 bases from J, with 14 bases between. The CDR3 extends over 16 amino acids. Germline loops: CDR1 LGHDT, CDR2 YNNKEL (reference sequence). Here the CDR3 DNA reads TGTGCCAGCAGCCAAGACGAGGGCAGGGGAGACTATGGCTACACCTTC. This translates into CASSQDEGRGDYGYTF.

This chain uses TRBV30 with TRBJ1-5, with D tentatively TRBD1 (6 bases). Trimming removed 4 bases from V and 2 bases from J, with 12 bases in between. The CDR3 spans 14 residues. The germline V gene encodes CDR1 GTSNPN and CDR2 SVGIG (reference sequence). CDR3 nucleotide sequence: TGTGCCTGGAATCTCAGGGGTGGCAATCAGCCCCAGCATTTT. Its translation: CAWNLRGGNQPQHF.

The genes are TRBV5-1 and TRBJ1-6, with a tentative D call TRBD1 (6 bases). V shed 6 bases and J shed 7 bases, with 11 bases lying between them. This CDR3 contains 13 residues. Looked up from germline, CDR1 is SGHRS and CDR2 is YFSETQ. The CDR3 reads CASKGQGNSPLHF. The CDR3 DNA is TGCGCCAGCAAGGGGCAGGGGAATTCACCCCTCCACTTT.

The chain joins TRBV4-2 to TRBJ2-1, with unresolved D. Between the trimmed V and J ends, which lost 4 bases and 6 bases, there was a span of 13 bases. Germline V gene data show CDR1 as LGHNA and CDR2 as YNFKEQ. The length of the CDR3 is 14 residues. The CDR3 protein is CASSPSAVLNEQFF. Here the CDR3 DNA reads TGTGCCAGCAGCCCCTCCGCGGTTCTCAATGAGCAGTTCTTC.

The chain recombines TRBV10-2 with TRBJ2-5; 10 bases match TRBD2. V lost 4 bases and J lost 4; bases outside the gene matches: 12. The CDR3 covers 17 residues. The V gene's germline CDR1 is WSHSY and CDR2 SAAADI. CDR3 DNA: TGCGCCAGCAGTGGGACTAGCGGACAACCTACGCGAGAGACCCAGTACTTC. Translated: CASSGTSGQPTRETQYF.

The chain combines TRBV6-6 with TRBJ1-1; maybe TRBD1 (5 bases). Deletions cut 4 bases from V and 3 bases from J, with 15 bases between. The CDR3 length is 15 residues. CDR1 MNHNY and CDR2 SVGAGI come from the germline V gene (reference sequence). CDR3 bases: TGTGCCAGCAGTTCCACAACCGTCAGGGACACTGAAGCTTTCTTT. It encodes CASSSTTVRDTEAFF.

This sequence joins TRBV7-9 and TRBJ1-1, with a weak D call TRBD1 (6 bases). The CDR3 is made up of 14 amino acids. In germline, CDR1 is SEHNR, CDR2 FQNEAQ (reference sequence). Trimming removed 3 bases from V and 3 bases from J, with 11 bases in between. CDR3 DNA sequence: TGTGCCAGCAGCTTCGGGGGGCGGGACACTGAAGCTTTCTTT. Translating it yields CASSFGGRDTEAFF. The variable domain in full, completed from reference TRBV7-9 and TRBJ1-1, reads DTGVSQNPRHKITKRGQNVTFRCDPISEHNRLYWYRQTLGQGPEFLTYFQNEAQLEKSRLLSDRFSAERPKGSFSTLEIQRTEQGDSAMYLCASSFGGRDTEAFFGQGTRLTVV.